Listed below are T cell receptor beta chains from one sample, sequenced in a study of draining lymph node invasion in breast cancer. MiXCR was run by TCRdb on the bulk RNA-seq reads, yielding one entry per CDR3 protein. The repertoire holds thousands of distinct CDR3 sequences, with around 70% as singletons. The source material was sorted memory Tregs from a lymph node. All receptors come from a female donor with luminal breast cancer. CDR3s include the opening cysteine and the closing phenylalanine or tryptophan. The order of the fields is V gene, clone size, J gene, D gene, CDR3 protein, CDR3 DNA. The D gene is left open where the match is weak. A row's size may be missing; if present it is once, few, many or a size class.

>TRBV28|-|TRBJ1-5|-
CASSGQINQPQHF
TGTGCCAGCAGTGGACAGATCAATCAGCCCCAGCATTTT
>TRBV15|once|TRBJ2-1|TRBD2
CATRSPGGPGNEQFF
TGTGCCACCCGATCCCCGGGAGGGCCAGGCAATGAGCAGTTCTTC
>TRBV7-2|-|TRBJ2-5|TRBD1
CASSLETGRRETQYF
TGTGCCAGCAGCTTAGAGACAGGGCGTCGAGAGACCCAGTACTTC
>TRBV6-1|-|TRBJ2-1|TRBD1
CASSPGGNEQFF
TGTGCCAGCAGCCCAGGGGGCAATGAGCAGTTCTTC
>TRBV25-1|few|TRBJ2-5|-
CASSELAQGTQYF
TGTGCCAGCAGTGAATTGGCGCAGGGGACCCAGTACTTC
>TRBV13|-|TRBJ1-5|-
CASSLAQAGNQPQHF
TGTGCCAGCAGCTTAGCACAGGCGGGCAATCAGCCCCAGCATTTT
>TRBV29-1|-|TRBJ1-4|-
CSVERGGKLFF
TGCAGCGTTGAAAGGGGGGGAAAACTGTTTTTT
>TRBV4-1|-|TRBJ1-1|-
CASSQGGGFNTEAFF
TGCGCCAGCAGCCAAGGCGGGGGATTCAACACTGAAGCTTTCTTT
>TRBV19|once|TRBJ2-7|-
CASSMSSSYEEYF
TGTGCCAGTAGTATGAGTAGCTCCTACGAGGAGTACTTC
>TRBV21-1|few|TRBJ2-7|-
CASSTRQGRYEQYF
TGTGCCAGCAGCACCCGACAGGGGCGGTACGAGCAGTACTTC
>TRBV5-1|-|TRBJ2-3|-
CASSPGASTRDTQYF
TGCGCCAGCAGCCCAGGGGCTAGCACCAGAGATACGCAGTATTTT
>TRBV4-1|-|TRBJ2-3|-
CASSQGRRASTDTQYF
TGCGCCAGCAGCCAAGGGCGCAGGGCCAGCACAGATACGCAGTATTTT
>TRBV6-5|-|TRBJ1-6|TRBD1
CATRRTGGSPLHF
TGTGCCACCAGGAGGACAGGAGGGTCACCCCTCCACTTT
>TRBV19|-|TRBJ1-2|-
CASSIPFLQDGYTF
TGTGCCAGTAGTATTCCGTTCCTACAGGATGGCTACACCTTC
>TRBV7-9|-|TRBJ2-7|-
CASSPARDEQYF
TGTGCCAGCAGCCCCGCCAGGGACGAGCAGTACTTC
>TRBV10-2|-|TRBJ1-1|TRBD1
CASGTDSNTEAFF
TGCGCCAGCGGGACAGACTCGAACACTGAAGCTTTCTTT
>TRBV25-1|-|TRBJ2-7|-
CASGGYEQYF
TGTGCCAGCGGCGGCTACGAGCAGTACTTC
>TRBV7-2|-|TRBJ1-5|-
CASSAFGNQPQHF
TGTGCCAGCAGCGCATTCGGAAATCAGCCCCAGCATTTT
>TRBV6-2/TRBV6-3|few|TRBJ1-5|-
CASSYKGYAQPQHF
TGTGCCAGCAGTTACAAGGGCTATGCCCAGCCCCAGCATTTT
>TRBV28|few|TRBJ2-7|TRBD1
CASSSISGGVKNEQYF
TGTGCCAGCAGTTCTATATCAGGGGGCGTGAAGAACGAGCAGTACTTC
>TRBV12-3/TRBV12-4|-|TRBJ2-4|TRBD2
CASSSRTSGSTIQYF
TGTGCCAGCAGTTCCCGGACTAGCGGGAGTACCATTCAGTACTTC
>TRBV7-2|-|TRBJ2-3|TRBD1
CASSLVGTGGADTQYF
TGTGCCAGCAGCTTGGTCGGGACAGGGGGCGCGGATACGCAGTATTTT
>TRBV11-3|-|TRBJ2-1|-
CASSLGLGPDEQFF
TGTGCCAGCAGCTTAGGGTTGGGCCCCGATGAGCAGTTCTTC
>TRBV4-1|-|TRBJ1-2|-
CASSLPGYGYTF
TGCGCCAGCAGCCTCCCGGGGTATGGCTACACCTTC
>TRBV28|-|TRBJ2-7|-
CASSLDGAYSLDF
TGTGCCAGCTCTCTGGACGGAGCTTATTCCCTAGACTTC
>TRBV28|-|TRBJ2-7|-
CASSHPTGSVRTEQYF
TGTGCCAGCAGCCACCCGACAGGATCGGTTCGTACCGAGCAGTACTTC
>TRBV5-6|-|TRBJ1-2|-
CASSLWSGGTYGYTF
TGTGCCAGCAGCCTCTGGTCGGGAGGGACCTATGGCTACACCTTC
>TRBV6-2/TRBV6-3|-|TRBJ2-7|-
CASSSSSGAYEQYF
TGTGCCAGCAGTTCCTCCTCAGGGGCCTACGAGCAGTACTTC
>TRBV4-3|-|TRBJ1-2|-
CASSRTWVDTGEEGYTF
TGCGCCAGCAGCCGAACATGGGTGGACACAGGAGAGGAGGGCTACACCTTC
>TRBV11-2|-|TRBJ1-3|-
CASRASGNTIYF
TGTGCCAGCAGGGCCTCTGGAAACACCATATATTTT
>TRBV12-3/TRBV12-4|-|TRBJ2-1|TRBD1
CASSLRDSANNEQFF
TGTGCCAGCAGTTTACGGGACAGTGCTAACAATGAGCAGTTCTTC
>TRBV7-3|-|TRBJ2-1|-
CASSLAASEVEQFF
TGTGCCAGCAGCTTAGCAGCGTCAGAAGTTGAGCAGTTCTTC
>TRBV5-6|-|TRBJ2-5|-
CASSERTAQETQYF
TGTGCCAGCAGCGAGCGGACGGCCCAAGAGACCCAGTACTTC
>TRBV5-4|-|TRBJ2-5|TRBD2
CANRRTSEETQYF
TGTGCCAACAGGCGGACTAGCGAAGAGACCCAGTACTTC
>TRBV5-1|few|TRBJ2-7|-
CASSLGEYYVSEEQYF
TGCGCCAGCAGCTTGGGAGAGTACTACGTCTCGGAAGAGCAGTACTTC
>TRBV18|-|TRBJ1-6|-
CASSPHGADSPLHF
TGTGCCAGCTCACCACACGGCGCGGATTCACCCCTCCACTTT
>TRBV7-2|-|TRBJ2-7|TRBD2
CASSLVRTGGQYF
TGTGCCAGCAGCTTAGTGAGGACGGGGGGGCAGTACTTC